These 25 T cell receptor beta chains came from one sample sequenced in a study of blood T cell repertoires in COVID-19. Sequencing used immunoSEQ multiplex PCR; TCRdb keeps in-frame clones, though not all of them. The sample lists fewer than 350,000 clones, about 85% occurring once. Sample: PBMCs or T cells enriched from blood (not recorded which). These TCRs come from a woman aged 30 to 39 who had been exposed to COVID-19.

This chain joins TRBV27 and TRBJ2-1; 9 bases match TRBD2. The length of the CDR3 is 15 residues. The junction had 2 bases not matched to a gene; V was cut back by 3 bases and J by 2 bases. The V gene's germline CDR1 is MNHEY and CDR2 SMNVEV (reference sequence). CDR3 nucleotide sequence: TGTGCCAGCAGTTTTAGCGGGGGAACCTACAATGAGCAGTTCTTC. Translation: CASSFSGGTYNEQFF.

The genes are TRBV28 and TRBJ1-6; 8 bases match TRBD1. V trimming: 5 bases; J trimming: 10 bases; junction bases outside the gene matches: 7. Germline V lookup: CDR1 MDHEN, CDR2 SYDVKM. The CDR3 runs to 14 residues. DNA for the CDR3: TGTGCCAGCAGTCCACAGGGGGGTGGATCACCCCTCCACTTT. This codes for CASSPQGGGSPLHF.

This clone was counted a single time. The gene calls are TRBV28 and TRBJ1-2, with D perhaps TRBD1 (6 bases). Germline V CDR1 and CDR2: MDHEN, SYDVKM. V lost 4 bases and J lost 4, with 16 bases in between. This CDR3 contains 15 residues. This CDR3 reads CASSYTRGQFYGYTF. CDR3 bases: TGTGCCAGCAGTTACACTCGAGGACAGTTCTATGGCTACACCTTC.

The rearrangement uses TRBV7-9 and TRBJ2-2, with D tentatively TRBD1 (5 bases). V was trimmed by 0 bases and J by 4 bases, leaving 9 bases between them. This CDR3 comprises 15 residues. CDR1 is SEHNR and CDR2 is FQNEAQ in the germline V gene (reference sequence). CDR3: CASSLAGVTTGELFF. For the CDR3, the DNA is TGTGCCAGCAGCTTAGCAGGGGTGACCACCGGGGAGCTGTTTTTT. The full variable domain, completed using reference TRBV7-9 and TRBJ2-2, is DTGVSQNPRHKITKRGQNVTFRCDPISEHNRLYWYRQTLGQGPEFLTYFQNEAQLEKSRLLSDRFSAERPKGSFSTLEIQRTEQGDSAMYLCASSLAGVTTGELFFGEGSRLTVL.

The chain has TRBV5-1 and TRBJ1-2; 8 bases line up with TRBD1. The CDR3 length is 17 residues. CDR1 is SGHRS and CDR2 is YFSETQ in the germline V gene. The junction had 15 bases not matched to a gene; V was cut back by 1 base and J by 7 bases. CDR3: CASSLFGQGAERVGYTF. In nucleotides, the CDR3 is TGCGCCAGCAGCTTGTTTGGTCAGGGGGCAGAGCGGGTTGGCTACACCTTC. Full variable domain (missing parts from reference TRBV5-1 and TRBJ1-2): KAGVTQTPRYLIKTRGQQVTLSCSPISGHRSVSWYQQTPGQGLQFLFEYFSETQRNKGNFPGRFSGRQFSNSRSEMNVSTLELGDSALYLCASSLFGQGAERVGYTFGSGTRLTVV.

The V call is TRBV29-1, the J call TRBJ1-1, with 7 bases identical to TRBD1. This CDR3 comprises 15 residues. V was clipped by 5 bases and J by 2 bases; unmatched bases: 11. Germline assignment: CDR1 SQVTM and CDR2 ANQGSEA. CDR3 protein: CSVPQHRGPNTEAFF. As DNA, the CDR3 is TGCAGCGTTCCCCAACACAGGGGCCCTAACACTGAAGCTTTCTTT.

V usage is TRBV7-9 and J usage is TRBJ1-1, with 7 bases lining up with TRBD1. This CDR3 comprises 15 residues. V shed 5 bases, J shed 1 base, and the junction held 7 bases outside the gene matches. In germline, CDR1 is SEHNR, CDR2 FQNEAQ (reference sequence). For the CDR3, the DNA is TGTGCCAGCAGCGGAGGACAGGCGGGGAACACTGAAGCTTTCTTT. Translation gives CASSGGQAGNTEAFF. Supplemented by reference TRBV7-9 and TRBJ1-1, the full variable domain reads DTGVSQNPRHKITKRGQNVTFRCDPISEHNRLYWYRQTLGQGPEFLTYFQNEAQLEKSRLLSDRFSAERPKGSFSTLEIQRTEQGDSAMYLCASSGGQAGNTEAFFGQGTRLTVV.

The chain is built from TRBV11-3 and TRBJ2-3; TRBD2 matches at 10 bases. The trim removed 5 bases at V and 6 bases at J, leaving 8 bases unmatched. Germline V gene data show CDR1 as SGHNT and CDR2 as YENEEA. The CDR3 contains 15 residues. CDR3 nucleotides: TGTGCCAGCAGCGATAGAGCGGGGGGGCCCGATACGCAGTATTTT. Its protein product is CASSDRAGGPDTQYF.

This clone has a single count. The rearrangement uses TRBV7-3 and TRBJ2-7; 8 bases fit TRBD2. CDR3 size: 15 residues. The junction had 6 bases not matched to a gene; V was cut back by 5 bases and J by 0 bases. Germline values: CDR1 SGHTA, CDR2 FQGTGA. The CDR3 is CASSPQGLDSYEQYF. In nucleotides, the CDR3 is TGTGCCAGCAGCCCGCAGGGACTAGACTCCTACGAGCAGTACTTC.

The rearrangement uses TRBV25-1 and TRBJ1-1; 8 positions match TRBD1. The CDR3 contains 15 residues. Trimming at V came to 2 bases and at J to 3 bases, leaving 5 bases not matched to a gene. Germline V gene lookup returns CDR1 MGHDK and CDR2 SYGVNS. The CDR3 region has the DNA TGTGCCAGCAGTGAACCCAGGGGGCGGTACACTGAAGCTTTCTTT. Residues: CASSEPRGRYTEAFF.

The rearrangement joins TRBV30 to TRBJ2-1; D ambiguous. Germline V gene data show CDR1 as GTSNPN and CDR2 as SVGIG (reference sequence). Trimming took off 4 bases at V and 0 bases at J, with 16 bases between the two ends. This CDR3 is built from 16 residues. The CDR3 loop is CAWTPFGVSSYNEQFF. Written as DNA, the CDR3 is TGTGCCTGGACCCCGTTCGGTGTGAGCTCCTACAATGAGCAGTTCTTC.

The chain recombines TRBV7-3 with TRBJ2-1; possible D gene TRBD2, 6 bases. Germline CDR1 and CDR2: SGHTA and FQGTGA. The CDR3 has 12 residues. The V end was cut by 5 bases, the J end by 7 bases, with 9 bases between. Here the CDR3 DNA reads TGTGCCAGCAGCCGGAGCGGGAATGAGCAGTTCTTC. Protein: CASSRSGNEQFF.

The gene calls are TRBV5-1 and TRBJ1-6; D unresolved. The CDR3 runs to 15 residues. V lost 4 bases and J lost 8, with 16 bases in between. The germline gives CDR1 SGHRS, CDR2 YFSETQ. The chain's CDR3 is CASSTPEREYSPLHF. CDR3 DNA sequence: TGCGCCAGCAGCACCCCGGAGAGGGAATATTCACCCCTCCACTTT.

This clone was seen a handful of times. The CDR3: CASSRGAFYGYTF. DNA of the CDR3: TGTGCCAGCAGCCGTGGGGCTTTCTATGGCTACACCTTC. The chain employs TRBV11-2 and TRBJ1-2, with a tentative D call TRBD1 (5 bases). The V end lost 5 bases, the J end lost 4 bases, and 11 bases lay between the germline ends. The CDR3 totals 13 residues. CDR1 is SGHAT and CDR2 is FQNNGV in the germline V gene. Full variable domain (missing parts from reference TRBV11-2 and TRBJ1-2): EAGVAQSPRYKIIEKRQSVAFWCNPISGHATLYWYQQILGQGPKLLIQFQNNGVVDDSQLPKDRFSAERLKGVDSTLKIQPAKLEDSAVYLCASSRGAFYGYTFGSGTRLTVV.

The rearrangement links TRBV5-1 to TRBJ2-7; TRBD2 aligns across 9 bases. CDR1 is SGHRS and CDR2 is YFSETQ in the germline V gene. J lost 0 bases, V lost 2 bases, and 6 bases had no gene match. CDR3 size: 16 residues. Written as DNA, the CDR3 is TGCGCCAGCAGCTTTTCGGGTAGCGGGAGCTCCTACGAGCAGTACTTC. This sequence encodes CASSFSGSGSSYEQYF.

This clone came up once. CDR3: CASSQGDTGNSPLHF. CDR3 bases: TGCGCCAGCAGTCAGGGGGACACTGGGAATTCACCCCTCCACTTT. This chain connects TRBV4-3 to TRBJ1-6, with TRBD1 matching 7 bases. Germline CDR1 and CDR2: LGHNA and YSLEER. V lost 6 bases, J lost 7 bases, and 9 bases stayed unmatched. The CDR3 runs to 15 residues.

This chain connects TRBV6-1 to TRBJ1-2; D is ambiguous. This CDR3 comprises 15 residues. Germline V lookup: CDR1 MNHNS, CDR2 SASEGT. V dropped 0 bases and J dropped 2 bases, with 10 bases sitting between them. Written as DNA, the CDR3 is TGTGCCAGCAGTGAAGCGCTAGGCGACAACTATGGCTACACCTTC. Translated, it gives CASSEALGDNYGYTF.

This clone was observed a handful of times. The chain is built from TRBV9 and TRBJ2-5, with 10 bases matching TRBD1. V was pared by 1 base and J by 2 bases, with 2 bases of the junction left unmatched. This CDR3 is 15 amino acids long. The germline CDR1 and CDR2 sequences are SGDLS and YYNGEE. CDR3 residues: CASSVRQGAQETQYF. CDR3 sequence (DNA): TGTGCCAGCAGCGTACGACAGGGGGCACAAGAGACCCAGTACTTC.

The V and J genes are TRBV24-1 and TRBJ1-2, with D perhaps TRBD1 (6 bases). Germline V gene lookup returns CDR1 KGHDR and CDR2 SFDVKD. The CDR3 runs to 16 residues. The germline V and J ends were trimmed by 3 bases and 8 bases, with 21 bases remaining between them. Here the CDR3 DNA reads TGTGCCACCAGTGATCCCACCCGACGGGGGGCGGGAGGCTACACCTTC. Its protein is CATSDPTRRGAGGYTF.

V is TRBV7-3 and J is TRBJ2-1; 11 bases fit TRBD2. The V segment lost 4 bases and the J segment 2 bases; nucleotides outside the gene matches: 1. Germline CDR1 reads SGHTA; CDR2 reads FQGTGA. The CDR3 length is 15 residues. CDR3 sequence: CASSSTSGTYNEQFF. The CDR3 DNA is TGTGCCAGCAGCTCGACTAGCGGGACCTACAATGAGCAGTTCTTC.

A remark on this clone: A much bigger clone sits one base away, suggesting this may be a read error. The V gene is TRBV5-4, the J gene TRBJ1-1; D is uncertain. The CDR3 consists of 12 residues. Germline-derived CDR1 and CDR2 are SGHNT and YYREEE (reference sequence). V was shortened by 2 bases and J by 1 base, with 3 bases between the two germline ends. Written as DNA, the CDR3 is TGTGCCAGCAGCTTACAGAACACTGAAGCTTTCTTT. Its protein is CASSLQNTEAFF.

This clone was counted between two and nine times. This sequence joins TRBV5-1 and TRBJ1-4; 11 bases are shared with TRBD1. J lost 8 bases, V lost 3 bases, and 3 bases had no gene match. Germline V gene data show CDR1 as SGHRS and CDR2 as YFSETQ. CDR3 length: 14 amino acids. For the CDR3, the DNA is TGCGCCAGCAGCTGGACAGGGGGCGTAGAAAAACTGTTTTTT. Translating it yields CASSWTGGVEKLFF.

The rearrangement links TRBV19 to TRBJ1-5; possibly TRBD1 for D (5 bases). The CDR3 consists of 14 residues. CDR1 is LNHDA and CDR2 is SQIVND in the germline V gene (reference sequence). V was cut by 7 bases and J by 3 bases, with 13 bases left in between. As DNA, the CDR3 is TGTGCCAGTACCGTTGACAGTATCAATCAGCCCCAGCATTTT. This translates into CASTVDSINQPQHF.

The chain links TRBV28 to TRBJ1-4, with 10 bases lining up with TRBD1. The CDR3 totals 14 residues. Germline CDR1 and CDR2: MDHEN and SYDVKM. V gave up 6 bases and J gave up 8 bases; unmatched junction bases: 6. CDR3 in DNA: TGTGCCAGCAGGCCGACAGGGGGCGAGGAAAAACTGTTTTTT. This sequence encodes CASRPTGGEEKLFF.

This chain links TRBV5-4 with TRBJ2-3; TRBD1 aligns across 8 bases. The CDR3 totals 15 residues. V was clipped by 3 bases and J by 3 bases; unmatched bases: 6. In germline, CDR1 is SGHNT, CDR2 YYREEE (reference sequence). CDR3 DNA: TGTGCCAGCAGCTCATACAGGGGGAGAACAGATACGCAGTATTTT. Translated, it gives CASSSYRGRTDTQYF.